The rows below give T cell receptor beta chains drawn from one sample of a study of CXCR3-negative and CXCR3-positive naive CD8 T cells. Reanalyzing the 5' RACE reads, TCRdb keeps one entry per CDR3 protein, without DNA. The sample yields several thousand distinct CDR3 sequences, of which the top ten take up around 0.99%. Sequencing was performed on naive CXCR3- CD8+ T cells from blood. The receptors shown here come from a human donor in good health. Some clones in this sample may be carry-over from other donors' samples. CDR3s include the opening cysteine and the closing phenylalanine or tryptophan. The order of the fields is CDR3 protein, clone size, J gene, V gene. The size of a clone is reported for some rows only, either as once, few or many, or as a class for expanded clones.

CDR3: CASSYSNEQFF
size: -
J: TRBJ2-1
V: TRBV11-1

CDR3: CASSPWDRTYEQYF
size: -
J: TRBJ2-7
V: TRBV18

CDR3: CSVTGSPNYGYTF
size: -
J: TRBJ1-2
V: TRBV20-1

CDR3: CASTTSGGTEAFF
size: medium-sized
J: TRBJ1-1
V: TRBV12-3/TRBV12-4

CDR3: CASSLRLAGLTTFFF
size: -
J: TRBJ2-1
V: TRBV12-3/TRBV12-4

CDR3: CASSLKPDSYEQYF
size: medium-sized
J: TRBJ2-7
V: TRBV5-1

CDR3: CASRPERTGDEKLFF
size: medium-sized
J: TRBJ1-4
V: TRBV7-9

CDR3: CASSLVSPASYEQYF
size: medium-sized
J: TRBJ2-7
V: TRBV5-1

CDR3: CASSYSAIAGELFF
size: medium-sized
J: TRBJ2-2
V: TRBV6-5

CDR3: CASTEGGYEQFF
size: -
J: TRBJ2-1
V: TRBV7-9

CDR3: CSVLNLNGMGGELFF
size: medium-sized
J: TRBJ2-2
V: TRBV29-1

CDR3: CASSSRDRSSYNEQFF
size: -
J: TRBJ2-1
V: TRBV7-3

CDR3: CASSYTDSSYGYTF
size: medium-sized
J: TRBJ1-2
V: TRBV7-9

CDR3: CASSRRVSGETQYF
size: -
J: TRBJ2-5
V: TRBV25-1

CDR3: CASSQDRLGITEAFF
size: -
J: TRBJ1-1
V: TRBV3-1

CDR3: CASSPSGSYSDTQYF
size: medium-sized
J: TRBJ2-3
V: TRBV9

CDR3: CASMNDRYHTEAFF
size: -
J: TRBJ1-1
V: TRBV25-1

CDR3: CATSRDRAGGAWYNEQFF
size: -
J: TRBJ2-1
V: TRBV15

CDR3: CASSQGQELNTQYF
size: -
J: TRBJ2-5
V: TRBV4-1

CDR3: CATLGWSFNTGELFF
size: medium-sized
J: TRBJ2-2
V: TRBV6-5

CDR3: CASSPLDRHNTEAFF
size: -
J: TRBJ1-1
V: TRBV7-2

CDR3: CASSFSGTPVNNEQFF
size: -
J: TRBJ2-1
V: TRBV7-2

CDR3: CASSQQGGGTEAFF
size: medium-sized
J: TRBJ1-1
V: TRBV5-1

CDR3: CASSLMTDEQFF
size: medium-sized
J: TRBJ2-1
V: TRBV5-1

CDR3: CASSLGGQSYNEQFF
size: -
J: TRBJ2-1
V: TRBV13

CDR3: CASSMASGILNEQFF
size: -
J: TRBJ2-1
V: TRBV19

CDR3: CASSLIPSSGYDTQYF
size: -
J: TRBJ2-3
V: TRBV5-1